This T cell receptor beta chain is from a study of control samples from healthy donors and cancer patients. V was clipped by 2 bases and J by 6 bases, with 12 bases between them. The germline V gene has CDR1 GTSNPN and CDR2 SVGIG (reference sequence). The CDR3 loop spans 13 amino acids. TCRdb keeps only in-frame clones here, not all; method: immunoSEQ multiplex PCR. The sample shows 35,000 to 55,000 clones, approximately 90% of them seen only once. The receptor was isolated from a woman in her forties with head and neck cancer. What was sequenced was PBMCs. This chain connects TRBV30 to TRBJ2-3; D unresolved. The DNA for the CDR3 is TGTGCCTGGAGTTATCTCCTGGCGGATACGCAGTATTTT. It specifies CAWSYLLADTQYF.